These 12 T cell receptor beta chains were sequenced from one sample in a study of blood T cell repertoires in COVID-19. TCRdb's copy holds only in-frame clones and misses some; the assay was immunoSEQ multiplex PCR. The sample has roughly 200,000 clones; approximately 84% are singletons. What was sequenced was peripheral blood. Receptors were obtained from a man aged 50 or older with active or convalescent COVID-19.

The chain couples TRBV6-5 to TRBJ2-3; possibly TRBD1 for D (5 bases). This CDR3 region has 13 residues. The V end was cut by 5 bases, the J end by 5 bases, with 11 bases between. Germline CDR1 is MNHEY and CDR2 is SVGAGI. This CDR3 is CASSQTVEDTQYF. The CDR3 region has the DNA TGTGCCAGCAGTCAGACAGTCGAAGATACGCAGTATTTT.

J is TRBJ1-1 and V is TRBV30; the D is unclear. V lost 3 bases and J lost 0, with 8 bases in between. The germline V gene has CDR1 GTSNPN and CDR2 SVGIG (reference sequence). The CDR3 loop spans 13 amino acids. This CDR3 reads CAWRASLNTEAFF. CDR3 bases: TGTGCCTGGAGAGCCTCCTTGAACACTGAAGCTTTCTTT.

This clone was seen only once. The chain has TRBV29-1 and TRBJ1-1; 7 bases are a match to TRBD1. The V and J ends lost 6 bases and 3 bases, in that order; junction bases with no gene match: 7. The germline CDR1 and CDR2 sequences are SQVTM and ANQGSEA. The CDR3 has 13 amino acids. CDR3 region: CSVGDSGDTEAFF. CDR3 sequence (DNA): TGCAGCGTAGGGGACAGTGGGGACACTGAAGCTTTCTTT.

V is TRBV9 and J is TRBJ2-7, with 8 bases that match TRBD1. Germline CDR1 SGDLS, CDR2 YYNGEE. The CDR3 spans 15 residues. The J segment lost 6 bases and the V segment lost 4 bases, leaving 12 bases of the junction unmatched. The CDR3 nucleotides read TGTGCCAGCAGCTCTCCATGGGACAGGCCGGGCGAGCAGTACTTC. Translated, it gives CASSSPWDRPGEQYF.

This clone was counted a few times. The gene calls are TRBV27 and TRBJ1-2; D call uncertain. Germline V gene data show CDR1 as MNHEY and CDR2 as SMNVEV (reference sequence). The ends were cut back, 2 bases at V and 3 bases at J, with 10 bases in the middle. CDR3 size: 14 residues. CDR3 DNA: TGTGCCAGCAGTTTAAGAGGAAAAGACTATGGCTACACCTTC. The encoded protein is CASSLRGKDYGYTF.

The chain couples TRBV3-1 (or the pseudogene TRBV3-2) to TRBJ1-2; possibly TRBD1 for D (5 bases). This CDR3 is 12 amino acids long. The V gene lost 1 base and the J gene lost 7 bases, with 7 bases spanning the gap. From germline, CDR1 is LGHDT and CDR2 YNNKEL (reference sequence). CDR3 sequence: CASSQAGGGYTF. The CDR3 DNA reads as TGTGCCAGCAGCCAAGCGGGGGGTGGCTACACCTTC.

A single count supports this clone. This chain uses TRBV30 with TRBJ2-2; 8 bases line up with TRBD2. The CDR3 contains 13 residues. V gave up 4 bases and J gave up 6 bases; unmatched junction bases: 4. Germline V CDR1 and CDR2: GTSNPN, SVGIG (reference sequence). CDR3 sequence: CAWKGSGAGELFF. DNA for the CDR3: TGTGCCTGGAAGGGTAGCGGGGCCGGGGAGCTGTTTTTT.

The chain has TRBV6-1 and TRBJ1-6, with TRBD1 as a possible D gene (5 bases). The V end lost 5 bases, the J end lost 3 bases, and 8 bases lay between the germline ends. Germline assignment: CDR1 MNHNS and CDR2 SASEGT. This CDR3 has 14 residues. CDR3 sequence (DNA): TGTGCCAGCAGTTATGACAGCTATAATTCACCCCTCCACTTT. It translates to CASSYDSYNSPLHF.

This chain connects TRBV7-9 to TRBJ1-4; 11 bases match TRBD1. Germline-derived CDR1 and CDR2 are SEHNR and FQNEAQ (reference sequence). The CDR3 extends over 15 amino acids. The J segment lost 8 bases and the V segment lost 5 bases, leaving 7 bases of the junction unmatched. In nucleotides, the CDR3 is TGTGCCAGCAGCCTTAGTAGGACAGGGGGCGAAAAACTGTTTTTT. This sequence encodes CASSLSRTGGEKLFF.

The rearrangement joins TRBV7-2 to TRBJ2-3; D is possibly TRBD2 (6 bases). There are 15 residues in the CDR3. CDR1 and CDR2 from the germline V gene are SGHTA and FQGNSA. V was cut by 3 bases and J by 0 bases, with 10 bases left in between. CDR3 amino acids: CASSLWRGSTDTQYF. The CDR3 bases are TGTGCCAGCAGCTTGTGGCGGGGAAGCACAGATACGCAGTATTTT.

The table lists this clone with a count of one. V is TRBV30 and J is TRBJ1-6; 8 nucleotides agree with TRBD1. The germline gives CDR1 GTSNPN, CDR2 SVGIG (reference sequence). The length of the CDR3 is 15 residues. Trimming at V came to 3 bases and at J to 2 bases, leaving 3 bases not matched to a gene. DNA for the CDR3: TGTGCCTGGAGAGGGACAGGCACCTATAATTCACCCCTCCACTTT. The encoded protein is CAWRGTGTYNSPLHF.

The chain is built from TRBV6-5 and TRBJ2-3; 7 bases line up with TRBD1. The V and J ends lost 7 bases and 0 bases, in that order; junction bases with no gene match: 7. The CDR3 covers 15 residues. The germline V gene encodes CDR1 MNHEY and CDR2 SVGAGI. The CDR3 here is CASNLQGSSTDTQYF. In DNA, the CDR3 is TGTGCCAGCAATCTACAGGGGTCTAGCACAGATACGCAGTATTTT.